This T cell receptor beta chain was identified in a study of blood T cell repertoires in COVID-19. V trimming: 5 bases; J trimming: 4 bases; junction bases outside the gene matches: 7. The CDR3 length is 16 residues. Germline values: CDR1 LNHDA, CDR2 SQIVND (reference sequence). Libraries were prepared by immunoSEQ multiplex PCR; TCRdb keeps only in-frame clonotypes and omits some of them. This table holds about 75,000 clones, 60% to 85% found once. The TCR sequence derives from a woman of 80 years or more with active or convalescent COVID-19. Sample: peripheral blood. The chain is built from TRBV19 and TRBJ2-6, with 8 bases matching TRBD1. CDR3 bases: TGTGCCAGTAGTTCAAACAGGGGGATGGGGGCCAACGTCCTGACTTTC. Its protein is CASSSNRGMGANVLTF.